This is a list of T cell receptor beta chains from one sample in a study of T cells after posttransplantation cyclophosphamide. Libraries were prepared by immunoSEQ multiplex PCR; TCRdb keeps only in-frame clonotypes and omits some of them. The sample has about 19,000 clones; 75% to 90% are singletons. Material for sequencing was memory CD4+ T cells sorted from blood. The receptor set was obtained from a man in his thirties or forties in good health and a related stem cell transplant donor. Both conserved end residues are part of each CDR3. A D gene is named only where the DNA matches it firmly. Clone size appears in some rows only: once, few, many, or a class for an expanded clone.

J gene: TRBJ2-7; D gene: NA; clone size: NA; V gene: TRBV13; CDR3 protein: CASRSGVSYEQYF; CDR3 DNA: TGTGCCAGCAGGTCCGGGGTCTCCTACGAGCAGTACTTC
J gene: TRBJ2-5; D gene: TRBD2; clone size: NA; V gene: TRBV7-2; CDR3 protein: CASSLGGGTRTQYF; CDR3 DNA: TGTGCCAGCAGCTTAGGGGGCGGGACTAGAACCCAGTACTTC
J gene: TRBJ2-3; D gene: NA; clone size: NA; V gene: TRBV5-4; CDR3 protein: CASSLARGNTQYF; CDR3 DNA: TGTGCCAGCAGCTTGGCCCGGGGTAATACGCAGTATTTT
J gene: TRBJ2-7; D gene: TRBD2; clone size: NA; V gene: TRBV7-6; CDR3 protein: CASSPPGGTVPYEQYF; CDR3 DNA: TGTGCCAGCAGCCCGCCCGGGGGGACGGTTCCCTACGAGCAGTACTTC
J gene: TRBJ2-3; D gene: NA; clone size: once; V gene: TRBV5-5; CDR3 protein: CASSSYLMTGADTQYF; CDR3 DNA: TGTGCCAGCAGCTCTTATTTGATGACGGGGGCAGATACGCAGTATTTT
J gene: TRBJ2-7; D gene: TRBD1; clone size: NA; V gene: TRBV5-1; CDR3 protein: CASSSGTGGVYEQYF; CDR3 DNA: TGCGCCAGCAGCTCGGGGACAGGGGGCGTTTACGAGCAGTACTTC
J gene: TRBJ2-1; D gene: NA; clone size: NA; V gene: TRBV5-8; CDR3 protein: CASSLFDRSNEQFF; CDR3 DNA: TGTGCCAGCAGCTTGTTTGACAGGAGCAATGAGCAGTTCTTC
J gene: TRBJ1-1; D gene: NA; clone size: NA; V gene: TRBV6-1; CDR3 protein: CASSERSRVGTEAFF; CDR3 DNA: TGTGCCAGCAGTGAGAGAAGCAGGGTGGGCACTGAAGCTTTCTTT
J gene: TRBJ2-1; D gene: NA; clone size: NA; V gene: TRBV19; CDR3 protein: CASSIVADSSYNEQFF; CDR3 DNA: TGTGCCAGTAGTATCGTAGCGGATAGCTCCTACAATGAGCAGTTCTTC
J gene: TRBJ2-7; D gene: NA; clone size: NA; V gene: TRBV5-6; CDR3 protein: CASSLNRDYEQYF; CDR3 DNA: TGTGCCAGCAGCTTGAACAGGGACTACGAGCAGTACTTC
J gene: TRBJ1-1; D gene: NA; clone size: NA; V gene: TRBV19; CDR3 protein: CASIPGGFKMNTEAFF; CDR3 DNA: TGTGCCAGTATCCCTGGAGGGTTTAAGATGAACACTGAAGCTTTCTTT
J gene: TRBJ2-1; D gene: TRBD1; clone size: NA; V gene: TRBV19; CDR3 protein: CASSVDRGNEQFF; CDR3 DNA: TGTGCCAGTAGTGTCGACAGGGGCAATGAGCAGTTCTTC
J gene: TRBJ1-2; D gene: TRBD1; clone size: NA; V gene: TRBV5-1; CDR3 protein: CASSDLGTANYGYTF; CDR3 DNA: TGCGCCAGCAGCGATCTCGGGACAGCTAACTATGGCTACACCTTC
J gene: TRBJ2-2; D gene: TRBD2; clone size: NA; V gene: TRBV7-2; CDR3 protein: CASITSGANGELFF; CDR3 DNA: TGTGCCAGTATAACTAGCGGGGCCAACGGGGAGCTGTTTTTT
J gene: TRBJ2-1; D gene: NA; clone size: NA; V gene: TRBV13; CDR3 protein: CASSSSREFNEQFF; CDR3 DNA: TGTGCCAGCAGCTCCTCACGGGAGTTCAATGAGCAGTTCTTC
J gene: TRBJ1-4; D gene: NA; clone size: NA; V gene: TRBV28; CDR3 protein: CASRRGGTNEKLFF; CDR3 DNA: TGTGCCAGCAGAAGGGGGGGAACTAATGAAAAACTGTTTTTT
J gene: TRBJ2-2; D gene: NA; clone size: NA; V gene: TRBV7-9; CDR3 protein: CASLPESSGNTGELFF; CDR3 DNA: TGTGCCAGCCTCCCCGAATCCAGCGGTAACACCGGGGAGCTGTTTTTT
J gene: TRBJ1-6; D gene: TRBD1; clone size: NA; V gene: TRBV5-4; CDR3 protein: CASSRDRGNSPLHF; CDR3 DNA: TGTGCCAGCAGCCGGGACAGGGGGAATTCACCCCTCCACTTT
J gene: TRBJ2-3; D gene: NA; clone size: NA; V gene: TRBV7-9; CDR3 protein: CASSYRPGTSTDTQYF; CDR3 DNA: TGTGCCAGCAGCTACCGACCGGGGACTAGCACAGATACGCAGTATTTT
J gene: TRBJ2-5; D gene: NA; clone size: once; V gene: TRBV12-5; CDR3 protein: CASGSGSREETQYF; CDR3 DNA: TGTGCTAGTGGTTCGGGGTCACGGGAAGAGACCCAGTACTTC
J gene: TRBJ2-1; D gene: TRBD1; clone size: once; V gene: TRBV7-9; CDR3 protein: CASSPSGTAYNEQFF; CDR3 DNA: TGTGCCAGCAGCCCCTCCGGGACAGCCTACAATGAGCAGTTCTTC
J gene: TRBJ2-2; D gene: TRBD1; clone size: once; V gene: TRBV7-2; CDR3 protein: CASRDQGAVNTGELFF; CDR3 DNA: TGTGCCAGCAGGGATCAGGGGGCGGTTAACACCGGGGAGCTGTTTTTT
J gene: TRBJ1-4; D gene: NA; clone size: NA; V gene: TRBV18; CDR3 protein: CASSPSSGGNEKLFF; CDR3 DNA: TGTGCCAGCTCACCATCGTCCGGGGGTAATGAAAAACTGTTTTTT